These 9 T cell receptor beta chains were sequenced from one sample in a study of blood T cells in healthy people across ages. Next came a second PCR, run for about 6 to 12 cycles, which used a sample-barcoded 5' primer along with a J-beta primer mix. TCRdb fed the 5' RACE reads into MiXCR, producing one record per CDR3 protein. The repertoire holds more than 800,000 distinct CDR3 sequences, 25% to 30% seen once, with roughly a sixth in the top ten. The sample consisted of blood. These receptors came from a woman older than 75 in good health.

CDR3 in amino acids: CASSLKQRVGYTF. The CDR3 nucleotides are TGTGCCAGCAGCTTAAAGCAAAGGGTTGGCTACACCTTC. The gene calls are TRBV7-2 and TRBJ1-2; D is uncertain. The CDR3 length is 13 residues. In germline, CDR1 is SGHTA, CDR2 FQGNSA. Trimming pared 2 bases from V and 7 bases from J, leaving 11 bases between. The variable domain in full, with the rest retrieved from reference TRBV7-2 and TRBJ1-2, is GAGVSQSPSNKVTEKGKDVELRCDPISGHTALYWYRQSLGQGLEFLIYFQGNSAPDKSGLPSDRFSAERTGGSVSTLTIQRTQQEDSAVYLCASSLKQRVGYTFGSGTRLTVV.

Turning to this clonotype: A read error is possible here, since a much larger clone lies one base away. The chain uses TRBV7-2 and TRBJ2-7; maybe TRBD2 (7 bases). The germline gives CDR1 SGHTA, CDR2 FQGNSA. Trimming shortened V by 0 bases and J by 3 bases, and 15 bases separated the two germline ends. This CDR3 comprises 16 residues. Here the CDR3 reads CASSLAKSGGRYEQYF. The CDR3 coding sequence is TGTGCCAGCAGCTTAGCGAAGTCGGGGGGCCGCTACGAGCAGTACTTC.

This clonotype was counted ten times or more. V is TRBV7-2 and J is TRBJ2-3; 9 positions agree with TRBD2. The V gene's germline CDR1 is SGHTA and CDR2 FQGNSA. Trimming at V came to 1 base and at J to 0 bases, leaving 8 bases not matched to a gene. The CDR3 is 18 amino acids. The CDR3 reads CASSLVKRGVLSTDTQYF. CDR3 coding DNA: TGTGCCAGCAGCTTAGTCAAGCGGGGGGTCCTTAGCACAGATACGCAGTATTTT.

This clonotype came up many times. The genes are TRBV9 and TRBJ2-7; D unresolved. Germline assignment: CDR1 SGDLS and CDR2 YYNGEE. The V gene lost 4 bases and the J gene lost 2 bases, with 13 bases spanning the gap. The CDR3 is 14 amino acids. CDR3 DNA: TGTGCCAGCAGCCGCACGCATTCAGCCTACGAGCAGTACTTC. Its protein product is CASSRTHSAYEQYF.

About this clonotype: A single base separates this from a much larger clone, so it may be a read error. The CDR3 region is CANSQPDRGHYGYTF. DNA for the CDR3: TGCGCCAACAGCCAACCGGACAGGGGGCACTATGGCTACACCTTC. The rearrangement links TRBV4-3 to TRBJ1-2; the match to TRBD1 covers 11 bases. This CDR3 has 15 amino acids. The germline gives CDR1 LGHNA, CDR2 YSLEER.

This clonotype was recorded many times. The chain joins TRBV10-1 to TRBJ2-3; 8 bases are shared with TRBD2. This CDR3 region has 14 residues. Germline V gene data show CDR1 as WNHNN and CDR2 as SYGVQD (reference sequence). V lost 5 bases to trimming and J lost 6 bases; unmatched junction nucleotides: 7. The CDR3 reads CASSSGGAQDTQYF. DNA for the CDR3: TGCGCCAGCAGTTCGGGGGGGGCACAGGATACGCAGTATTTT.

This clonotype showed up many times. The J gene is TRBJ2-3, the V gene TRBV4-3; 7 bases align to TRBD2. J lost 0 bases, V lost 2 bases, and 2 bases had no gene match. The CDR3 consists of 15 residues. The germline V gene encodes CDR1 LGHNA and CDR2 YSLEER. CDR3 in amino acids: CASSQTAGSTDTQYF. CDR3 nucleotide sequence: TGCGCCAGCAGCCAAACAGCGGGGAGCACAGATACGCAGTATTTT.

Remarks on this clonotype: A much more abundant neighbour one base away suggests this may be a read error. V and J are TRBV6-5 and TRBJ2-5, with a tentative D call TRBD1 (6 bases). The CDR3 loop spans 13 amino acids. Trimming pared 6 bases from V and 7 bases from J, leaving 15 bases between. Germline V gene lookup returns CDR1 MNHEY and CDR2 SVGAGI. CDR3 in DNA: TGTGCCAGCAGGCACAGGGACCTAGGGACCCAGTACTTC. Translated, it gives CASRHRDLGTQYF.

This clonotype was recorded many times. This rearrangement joins TRBV18 to TRBJ2-1, with 7 bases aligning to TRBD2. V shed 0 bases, J shed 4 bases, and the junction held 6 bases outside the gene matches. Germline CDR1 reads KGHSH; CDR2 reads LQKENI. The CDR3 is 16 residues long. CDR3 sequence reads: CASSPPPGGSYNEQFF. The CDR3 DNA reads TGTGCCAGCTCACCACCCCCGGGGGGTTCATACAATGAGCAGTTCTTC.